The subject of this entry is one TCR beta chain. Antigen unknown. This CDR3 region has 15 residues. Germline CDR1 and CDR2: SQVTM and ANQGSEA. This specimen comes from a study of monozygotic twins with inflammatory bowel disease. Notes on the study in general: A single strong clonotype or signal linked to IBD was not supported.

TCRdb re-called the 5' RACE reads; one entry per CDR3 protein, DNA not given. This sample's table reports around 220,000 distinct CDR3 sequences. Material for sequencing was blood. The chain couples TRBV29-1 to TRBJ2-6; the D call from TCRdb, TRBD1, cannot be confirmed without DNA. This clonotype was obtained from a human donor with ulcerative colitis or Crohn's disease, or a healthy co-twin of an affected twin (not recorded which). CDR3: CSVAGTSSGANVLTF.